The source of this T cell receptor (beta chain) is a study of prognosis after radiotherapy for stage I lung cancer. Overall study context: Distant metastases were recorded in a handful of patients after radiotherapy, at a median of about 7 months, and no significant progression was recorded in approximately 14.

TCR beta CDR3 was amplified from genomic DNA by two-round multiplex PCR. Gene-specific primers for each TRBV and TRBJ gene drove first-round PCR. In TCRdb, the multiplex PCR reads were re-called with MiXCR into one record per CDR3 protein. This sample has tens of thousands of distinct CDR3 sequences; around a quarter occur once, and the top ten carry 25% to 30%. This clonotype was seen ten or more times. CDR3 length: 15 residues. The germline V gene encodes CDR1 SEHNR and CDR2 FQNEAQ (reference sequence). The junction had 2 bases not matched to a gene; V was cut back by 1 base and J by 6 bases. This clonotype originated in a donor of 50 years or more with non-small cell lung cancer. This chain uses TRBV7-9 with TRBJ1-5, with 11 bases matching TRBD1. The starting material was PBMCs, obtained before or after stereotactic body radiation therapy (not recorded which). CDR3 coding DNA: TGTGCCAGCAGCTTAGGGACAGGGGGCAGTCAGCCCCAGCATTTT. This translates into CASSLGTGGSQPQHF.